A single sample gave rise to the 9 T cell receptor beta chains below, sequenced in a study of blood T cells in healthy people across ages. For the second PCR, which ran for roughly 6 to 12 cycles, a sample-barcoded 5' primer and a J-beta primer mix were used. Each CDR3 protein gets one entry after TCRdb re-called the 5' RACE reads with MiXCR. This repertoire shows 1 million to 1.2 million distinct CDR3 sequences, roughly two fifths found once; its top ten account for about an eighth. The specimen sequenced was blood. The receptors shown here come from a young man in good health.

V gene TRBV12-5 combines with J gene TRBJ2-1; TRBD1 agrees at 9 bases. CDR3 size: 14 residues. CDR1 and CDR2 (germline): LGHNT, FRNRAP. The CDR3 DNA sequence: TGTGCAACTGAAATTCGACAGGGGGGTAATGAGCAGTTCTTC. The encoded protein is CATEIRQGGNEQFF.

This clonotype has more than one count but fewer than ten. J is TRBJ2-1 and V is TRBV5-6, with a weak D call TRBD2 (6 bases). Trimming stripped 3 bases from V and 5 bases from J, with 12 bases between. This CDR3 spans 14 amino acids. The V gene's germline CDR1 is SGHDT and CDR2 YYEEEE. The CDR3 is CASSSGPGDNEQFF. The CDR3 region has the DNA TGTGCCAGCAGCTCCGGACCGGGGGACAATGAGCAGTTCTTC.

V gene TRBV7-8 combines with J gene TRBJ2-5; D possibly matches TRBD1 or TRBD2 (6 bases each). Germline values: CDR1 SGHVS, CDR2 FQNEAQ. CDR3 size: 15 residues. Between the trimmed V and J ends, which lost 2 bases and 4 bases, there was a span of 14 bases. The CDR3 here is CASSLQSGGPETQYF. The CDR3 nucleotides are TGTGCCAGCAGCTTACAATCCGGGGGCCCAGAGACCCAGTACTTC.

The V call is TRBV12-3 or TRBV12-4, the J call TRBJ1-2; D remains unclear. CDR3 length: 14 amino acids. Trimming cost V 2 bases and J 4 bases, with 11 bases left between them. The chain's CDR3 is CASSLTPAGYGYTF. The DNA for the CDR3 is TGTGCCAGCAGTTTAACTCCCGCGGGCTATGGCTACACCTTC.

This clonotype was detected a few times. The rearrangement uses TRBV12-3 or TRBV12-4 and TRBJ1-5; D unresolved. The V end lost 3 bases, the J end lost 4 bases, and 16 bases lay between the germline ends. The CDR3 length is 16 residues. The CDR3 region is CASSLSSGPQNQPQHF. For the CDR3, the DNA is TGTGCCAGCAGTTTGTCATCGGGTCCTCAAAATCAGCCCCAGCATTTT.

The rearrangement links TRBV18 to TRBJ2-5; TRBD2 agrees at 7 bases. Germline values: CDR1 KGHSH, CDR2 LQKENI. This CDR3 contains 16 residues. After removal of 7 bases from V and 1 base from J, the junction contained 12 bases not matched to a gene. This chain's CDR3 is CASLHSVSGLQETQYF. Written as DNA, the CDR3 is TGTGCCAGCTTACACTCGGTTAGCGGGCTCCAAGAGACCCAGTACTTC.

This chain connects TRBV2 to TRBJ1-1, with 7 bases fitting TRBD1. The germline gives CDR1 SNHLY, CDR2 FYNNEI. The CDR3 is 14 amino acids. The J segment lost 2 bases and the V segment lost 6 bases, leaving 6 bases of the junction unmatched. CDR3 loop: CASRRGQSNTEAFF. In nucleotides, the CDR3 is TGTGCCAGCAGACGGGGACAGTCCAACACTGAAGCTTTCTTT.

The chain recombines TRBV7-2 with TRBJ1-5; D unresolved. V was clipped by 0 bases and J by 3 bases, with 9 bases between them. Germline CDR1 reads SGHTA; CDR2 reads FQGNSA. The CDR3 loop spans 15 amino acids. CDR3 coding DNA: TGTGCCAGCAGCTTAGCTTCGTCCGACAATCAGCCCCAGCATTTT. Translated, it gives CASSLASSDNQPQHF.

In DNA, the CDR3 is TGTGCCAGCAGCGTAGGATCCGTCACTAACTATGGCTACACCTTC. The encoded protein is CASSVGSVTNYGYTF. The rearrangement links TRBV9 to TRBJ1-2, with D unclear. V shed 0 bases and J shed 0 bases, with 9 bases lying between them. Germline V gene data show CDR1 as SGDLS and CDR2 as YYNGEE. The CDR3 has 15 residues.